These T cell receptor beta chains were read from a single sample in a study of blood T cell repertoires in COVID-19. Sequenced by immunoSEQ multiplex PCR; TCRdb stores in-frame clones only, minus some. The sample has roughly 100,000 clones, about 89% seen once. The sequenced sample was peripheral blood. Receptors originate from a woman aged 60-75 years with acute or convalescent COVID-19. Each CDR3 is given with its conserved first and last residue.

j_call v_call cdr3_aa
TRBJ2-2 TRBV18 CASSPSIGTTGELFF
TRBJ2-1 TRBV5-1 CASSRSPTSDNEQFF
TRBJ1-3 TRBV7-9 CASSSAGISGNTIYF
TRBJ2-3 TRBV9 CASSVDTSGITDTQYF
TRBJ1-2 TRBV27 CASSLDWRTGARRGYGYTF
TRBJ1-1 TRBV5-1 CASSPGTGGRNTEAFF
TRBJ1-2 TRBV28 CASSAIGLYGYTF
TRBJ2-1 TRBV5-1 CASSLGGDYNEQFF
TRBJ2-1 TRBV7-9 CASSSLAGSEQFF
TRBJ2-4 TRBV15 CATSTQGSAKNIQYF
TRBJ2-5 TRBV6-6 CASSMGLAGETQYF
TRBJ1-2 TRBV27 CASSPGQPYGYTF
TRBJ1-1 TRBV6-6 CASTRTGLSGTEAFF
TRBJ2-2 TRBV11-2 CASSLVGWTGGAGELFF
TRBJ2-7 TRBV5-8 CASSRLTGLAEQYF
TRBJ2-5 TRBV10-1 CASSESSSGPWETQYF
TRBJ2-3 TRBV2 CASSLLALGTDTQYF
TRBJ1-2 TRBV29-1 CSVADRVGNYGYTF
TRBJ2-2 TRBV19 CASRASGYTGELFF
TRBJ2-2 TRBV11-3 CASSSYGTVNTGELFF
TRBJ2-7 TRBV19 CASSAPSTGAHEQYF
TRBJ2-3 TRBV14 CASSQERLRTDTQYF
TRBJ1-5 TRBV11-2 CASSLDWGHGGDQPQHF
TRBJ1-5 TRBV19 CASSIRTRRPQHF
TRBJ2-3 TRBV28 CASRLSADKTDTQYF
TRBJ1-5 TRBV10-3 CAISESTAGGNQPQHF
TRBJ2-1 TRBV30 CAWSELAGADEQFF
TRBJ2-2 TRBV10-3 CAIRRGLGSGSLGLAGELFF
TRBJ2-1 TRBV3-1/TRBV3-2 CASSLRTSGSYNEQFF
TRBJ2-1 TRBV6-5 CASSEGLADYNEQFF
TRBJ1-1 TRBV27 CASSPLLPNTEAFF
TRBJ2-2 TRBV5-1 CASSVRASGELFF
TRBJ1-4 TRBV6-4 CASSGQTTNEKLFF
TRBJ2-7 TRBV28 CASSLNPTGFSYEQYF
TRBJ2-1 TRBV3-1/TRBV3-2 CASSLQGYNEQFF
TRBJ2-2 TRBV19 CASSILTTGELFF
TRBJ1-3 TRBV5-1 CASSLATGSGNTIYF
TRBJ1-5 TRBV24-1 CATSDLVGQGRDQPQHF
TRBJ1-1 TRBV24-1 CATQAPGDTEAFF
TRBJ2-7 TRBV28 CASSFQGAPYEQYF
TRBJ1-1 TRBV4-1 CASSHTTGMNTEAFF
TRBJ1-1 TRBV18 CASSPVGQNTEAFF
TRBJ2-7 TRBV14 CASSQALGLVTYEQYF
TRBJ1-1 TRBV7-9 CASSFPGSGDTEAFF
TRBJ2-1 TRBV7-3 CASSLVLAGEQFF
TRBJ2-1 TRBV11-2 CASRPSGIMYNEQFF
TRBJ1-5 TRBV6-5 CASGRGSGSNQPQHF
TRBJ2-1 TRBV7-9 CASSSGLYNEQFF
TRBJ2-5 TRBV5-6 CASSLLTSTETQYF
TRBJ2-1 TRBV7-9 CASSHTSGPYNEQFF